This T cell receptor beta chain was recorded in a study of untreated major depressive disorder. Study results and limitations: TRBV25-01 and TRBV02-01 followed the flow pattern without significance.

Deletions cut 4 bases from V and 3 bases from J, with 10 bases between. Germline assignment: CDR1 SGDLS and CDR2 YYNGEE. The CDR3 length is 13 residues. Every depressed patient was matched in pairs with a non-depressed control on sex, age, current smoking status and body mass index. Participants with major medical conditions, Axis I/II comorbidities, regular medication or illicit drug use were excluded. Sequenced by immunoSEQ multiplex PCR; TCRdb stores in-frame clones only, minus some. The table lists just over 20,000 clones, about 89% of them singletons. On this clone: Antigen unknown.

Sample: CD4+ T cells from PBMCs. The rearrangement joins TRBV9 to TRBJ1-1; D is undetermined. This clonotype was sampled from a woman aged 30 to 39 in good health. The CDR3 DNA is TGTGCCAGCAGCCTTGACATCCACACTGAAGCTTTCTTT. Encoded protein: CASSLDIHTEAFF.